The 8 T cell receptor beta chains below were found in one sample sequenced in a study of OX40 agonist ivuxolimab in advanced cancers. Data came from immunoSEQ multiplex PCR; TCRdb stores just in-frame clones and leaves some out. The sample holds 70,000 to 95,000 clones, more than 70% seen once. The specimen was CD4+ or CD8+ T cells sorted from blood, collected in a trial of the OX40 agonist ivuxolimab. The receptors here all came from an adult with an advanced solid tumor such as melanoma, head and neck, liver or kidney cancer.

The gene calls are TRBV7-6 and TRBJ2-1, with D perhaps matching TRBD1 or TRBD2 (5 bases each). Trimming left V 3 bases short and J 8 bases short, with 11 bases between. From germline, CDR1 is SGHVS and CDR2 FNYEAQ. CDR3 length: 13 residues. The CDR3 reads CASSLRGSDEQFF. The CDR3 coding sequence is TGTGCCAGCAGCTTGAGGGGAAGCGATGAGCAGTTCTTC.

The chain couples TRBV19 to TRBJ1-5; the match to TRBD1 covers 10 bases. This CDR3 has 14 amino acids. The trim removed 6 bases at V and 5 bases at J, leaving 4 bases unmatched. CDR1 and CDR2 (germline): LNHDA, SQIVND (reference sequence). The chain's CDR3 is CASSPDRGHQPQHF. The CDR3, as DNA: TGTGCCAGTAGCCCCGACAGGGGGCATCAGCCCCAGCATTTT. Based on the CDR3 plus reference TRBV19 and TRBJ1-5, the full variable domain is DGGITQSPKYLFRKEGQNVTLSCEQNLNHDAMYWYRQDPGQGLRLIYYSQIVNDFQKGDIAEGYSVSREKKESFPLTVTSAQKNPTAFYLCASSPDRGHQPQHFGDGTRLSIL.

This chain joins TRBV30 and TRBJ2-7; D unclear. Germline V gives CDR1 GTSNPN, CDR2 SVGIG (reference sequence). Trimming left V 0 bases short and J 1 base short, with 10 bases between. CDR3 length: 14 amino acids. CDR3 sequence reads: CAWSVLLGSYEQYF. The CDR3 DNA is TGTGCCTGGAGTGTACTTTTGGGGTCCTACGAGCAGTACTTC.

The V gene is TRBV6-1, the J gene TRBJ2-3; D is unclear. The CDR3 length is 15 residues. Trimming shortened V by 7 bases and J by 2 bases, and 16 bases separated the two germline ends. Germline CDR1 and CDR2: MNHNS and SASEGT. Here the CDR3 reads CASKDGVLSTDTQYF. The DNA of the CDR3 is TGTGCCAGCAAGGATGGGGTACTCTCCACAGATACGCAGTATTTT.

The chain couples TRBV18 to TRBJ2-6; unclear D gene. Germline values: CDR1 KGHSH, CDR2 LQKENI. V lost 3 bases to trimming and J lost 0 bases, with 6 bases between them. CDR3 length equals 15 residues. The CDR3 DNA sequence: TGTGCCAGCTCACCTTCTTACTCTGGGGCCAACGTCCTGACTTTC. It encodes CASSPSYSGANVLTF.

The chain carries TRBV5-4 and TRBJ1-4; TRBD1 aligns across 9 bases. This CDR3 is built from 18 residues. The germline V gene has CDR1 SGHNT and CDR2 YYREEE (reference sequence). V lost 4 bases and J lost 6; bases outside the gene matches: 16. The CDR3 protein is CASSADRDRDPGDEKLFF. In DNA form, the CDR3 reads TGTGCCAGCAGCGCGGACCGGGACAGGGACCCGGGAGATGAAAAACTGTTTTTT.

V gene TRBV6-6 combines with J gene TRBJ1-2; D is ambiguous. Germline loops: CDR1 MNHNY, CDR2 SVGAGI (reference sequence). Trimming removed 10 bases at V and 8 bases at J, with 14 bases between. This CDR3 has 11 amino acids. Here the CDR3 reads CATRVGGGYTF. CDR3 nucleotides: TGTGCCACCCGGGTAGGAGGAGGCTACACCTTC.

This sequence joins TRBV5-6 and TRBJ2-7; D gene unclear. CDR1 is SGHDT and CDR2 is YYEEEE in the germline V gene. V was pared by 4 bases and J by 3 bases, with 5 bases between. This CDR3 region has 11 residues. CDR3 in amino acids: CASSVNYEQYF. The DNA for the CDR3 is TGTGCCAGCAGCGTAAACTACGAGCAGTACTTC.